The entry that follows covers one T cell receptor beta chain sequence. This specimen comes from a study of cytomegalovirus exposure and HLA in healthy donors. The PCR employed 60 Vbeta primers together with 13 Jbeta primers. Only in-frame clones appear in the TCRdb table, and some are missing; sequencing was by immunoSEQ multiplex PCR. The profile shows some 100,000 clones, roughly 76% of them singletons. Between the trimmed V and J ends, which lost 4 bases and 0 bases, there was a span of 10 bases. The CDR3 extends over 14 amino acids. Per germline, CDR1 SQVTM and CDR2 ANQGSEA. Sequencing used PBMCs. The sequence was collected from a man aged 45 to 65 in good health and CMV-seropositive. This chain links TRBV29-1 with TRBJ2-1; tentative D call: TRBD1 (6 bases). CDR3 sequence (DNA): TGCAGCGTTGGAGGGACATCCTCCTACAATGAGCAGTTCTTC. Amino acid sequence: CSVGGTSSYNEQFF.